The rows below give T cell receptor beta chains drawn from one sample of a study of blood T cell repertoires in COVID-19. Produced via immunoSEQ multiplex PCR; TCRdb's table is partial and in-frame only. The sample lists about 16,000 clones, roughly 88% occurring once. Material: peripheral blood. These receptors came from a human donor in a cohort sampled during active COVID-19. Each CDR3 is given with its conserved first and last residue. Fields, in order: D gene, clone size, J gene, V gene, CDR3 DNA, CDR3 protein. D genes are given only for firm matches. Size is omitted from some rows. Given values are once, few, many or a class for expanded clones.

TRBD2,-,TRBJ2-5,TRBV5-4,TGTGCCAGCAGCTTGGCCAAGGGTACGGGCGGGAGATCAGAGACCCAGTACTTC,CASSLAKGTGGRSETQYF
-,-,TRBJ1-3,TRBV5-1,TGCGCCACCTCCGAGGGTCGGCCTGGAAACACCATATATTTT,CATSEGRPGNTIYF
-,-,TRBJ1-5,TRBV7-2,TGTGCCAGCAGCGTACAGGCCCATCAGCCCCAGCATTTT,CASSVQAHQPQHF
-,few,TRBJ2-5,TRBV28,TGTGCCAGCAGTTCCCTAGTCCAAGAGACCCAGTACTTC,CASSSLVQETQYF
TRBD2,-,TRBJ2-7,TRBV7-3,TGTGCCAGCAGCCTGTCTAGCGGGAGAGGCTACGAGCAGTACTTC,CASSLSSGRGYEQYF
-,-,TRBJ1-1,TRBV6-5,TGTGCCAGCAGTTACTCGAGGGGGGGATCAACTGAAGCTTTCTTT,CASSYSRGGSTEAFF
TRBD1,-,TRBJ2-5,TRBV19,TGTGCCAGTAGTCCCGGGACAGGGTCCTGGGAGACCCAGTACTTC,CASSPGTGSWETQYF
-,-,TRBJ2-7,TRBV4-2,TGTGCCAGCAGCCAACTCCGGGACTTCACCTACGAGCAGTACTTC,CASSQLRDFTYEQYF
-,once,TRBJ1-1,TRBV18,TGTGCCAGCTCACCAAGCTTAAAGGTGGGCAACACTGAAGCTTTCTTT,CASSPSLKVGNTEAFF
-,-,TRBJ1-3,TRBV6-5,TGTGCCAGCAGGCGGACAAAAGGAAACACCATATATTTT,CASRRTKGNTIYF
-,-,TRBJ2-1,TRBV7-2,TGTGCCAGCAGCCGGACTGGGACCTACAATGAGCAGTTCTTC,CASSRTGTYNEQFF
-,-,TRBJ2-7,TRBV25-1,TGTGCCAGCAGTGAATACGGCCAGCGTTACGAGCAGTACTTC,CASSEYGQRYEQYF
TRBD1,-,TRBJ1-2,TRBV11-3,TGTGCCAGCAGCTTAGGGTCCCTCCGGGACAGGGTCGTCTATGGCTACACCTTC,CASSLGSLRDRVVYGYTF
TRBD2,-,TRBJ2-1,TRBV20-1,TGCAGTGCTAGTTCCTCCGGGACTAGCGGGATCAATGAGCAGTTCTTC,CSASSSGTSGINEQFF
-,-,TRBJ2-7,TRBV27,TGTGCCAGCAGTCAGAACAGGGACTCCTACGAGCAGTACTTC,CASSQNRDSYEQYF
-,-,TRBJ2-3,TRBV6-1,TGTGCCAGCAGTGAAAAGGGGGAGAGGCCCACAGATACGCAGTATTTT,CASSEKGERPTDTQYF
-,medium-sized,TRBJ2-7,TRBV9,TGTGCCAGCAGCGTAGCTTACAGGGGAGGCGAGCAGTACTTC,CASSVAYRGGEQYF
-,-,TRBJ2-1,TRBV11-2,TGTGCCAGCAGCTTCCGGGAAGTCAACAATGAGCAGTTCTTC,CASSFREVNNEQFF
TRBD1,-,TRBJ1-5,TRBV28,TGTGCCAGCAGTTACGACCGAGGGGACAGAGCCAATCAGCCCCAGCATTTT,CASSYDRGDRANQPQHF
TRBD2,-,TRBJ2-1,TRBV10-2,TGCGCCAGCAGAGCTAGCGGGGGTGACAATGAGCAGTTCTTC,CASRASGGDNEQFF
-,-,TRBJ2-7,TRBV14,TGTGCCAGCAGCCAAGGCAGGGCATACGAGCAGTACTTC,CASSQGRAYEQYF
-,once,TRBJ2-5,TRBV28,TGTGCCAGCACCGAGGAGGGGGGGGGAGAGACCCAGTACTTC,CASTEEGGGETQYF
TRBD2,-,TRBJ2-1,TRBV28,TGTGCCAGCAGCCTAGCGGGAGGTCGGTTCAATGAGCAGTTCTTC,CASSLAGGRFNEQFF
TRBD1,few,TRBJ2-4,TRBV7-8,TGTGCCAGCAGCTTAGGCAGGGGGTCATCCTCAGTAGCCAAAAACATTCAGTACTTC,CASSLGRGSSSVAKNIQYF